This is a list of T cell receptor beta chains from one sample in a study of shared clonotypes between healthy human individuals. Profiled with immunoSEQ multiplex PCR; TCRdb holds only in-frame clones, not every one. The sample yields roughly 2,000,000 clones, just under 95% seen once. Sample: naive CD8+ T cells sorted from blood. The receptors were sampled from a man aged 18 to 29 in good health. CDR3s include the opening cysteine and the closing phenylalanine or tryptophan. Fields, in order: V gene, J gene, clone size, CDR3 protein. Clone size, where shown, is once, few, many, or a class for clones that have expanded.

>TRBV5-1|TRBJ2-7|.
CASSGWTGENYEQYF
>TRBV9|TRBJ2-7|once
CASSLGQGYEQYF
>TRBV10-3|TRBJ1-2|.
CAISAPDSSGYTF
>TRBV27|TRBJ2-7|.
CASSPSGMYEQYF
>TRBV4-2|TRBJ2-1|once
CASSQEVAGGEGEQFF
>TRBV1|TRBJ1-1|.
CTSSPWSEAFF
>TRBV4-1|TRBJ1-4|.
CASSPRQGESEKLFF
>TRBV9|TRBJ2-2|.
CASSTGDSTGELFF
>TRBV5-1|TRBJ2-1|.
CASSRIGQVRVAGPPYNEQFF
>TRBV28|TRBJ2-7|once
CASSFGPGESTYEQYF
>TRBV2|TRBJ2-2|.
CASNPPGTENTGELFF
>TRBV2|TRBJ1-1|few
CANDRGGDTEAFF
>TRBV11-3|TRBJ2-5|.
CASSLGVPDRGEEQYF
>TRBV7-9|TRBJ2-3|.
CASSYTGTYGDTQYF
>TRBV5-4|TRBJ2-5|.
CASSLGLEETQYF
>TRBV5-4|TRBJ1-2|.
CASSLPLDTGDQYGYTF
>TRBV27|TRBJ2-7|.
CASSPSVGHTPYEQYF
>TRBV6-5|TRBJ1-1|.
CASSYGSHTEAFF
>TRBV15|TRBJ1-1|.
CATSSETGGNTEAFF
>TRBV27|TRBJ2-7|.
CASSWDSSYEQYF